The 18 T cell receptor beta chains given below trace back to one sample, sequenced in a study of naive and memory T cell subsets. Four PCR rounds used nested alpha and beta constant region primers plus the SP2 primer. From the UMI-ligation and nested PCR reads, TCRdb called clonotypes with MiXCR, one entry per CDR3 protein. This repertoire shows more than 13,000 distinct CDR3 sequences, 4.5% to 6.5% found once; its top ten account for 8.2%. Specified treatment: skin biopsy from PPD injection site in Mantoux-positive individual. An oligonucleotide containing a UMI was ligated to the 3' end of TCR cDNA. The specimen comprised skin, sampled from a tuberculin skin test site. Receptors originate from an adult in good health.

This clonotype was seen ten or more times. V usage is TRBV6-6 and J usage is TRBJ2-7, with D unresolved. V lost 0 bases and J lost 6, with 9 bases in between. Germline V gene lookup returns CDR1 MNHNY and CDR2 SVGAGI (reference sequence). CDR3 size: 13 residues. CDR3 loop: CASSYSTQTEQYF. The CDR3 nucleotides read TGTGCCAGCAGTTACTCGACGCAGACCGAGCAGTACTTC.

This clonotype was recorded many times. The chain employs TRBV10-3 and TRBJ2-1; 12 bases line up with TRBD2. CDR3 length equals 16 residues. Germline V CDR1 and CDR2: ENHRY, SYGVKD. Trimming took 4 bases from V and 2 from J; bases not matched to a gene: 3. DNA of the CDR3: TGTGCCATCAGTGGGCGGACTAGCGGGGCCTACAATGAGCAGTTCTTC. This translates into CAISGRTSGAYNEQFF.

By its share, this clonotype is medium-sized. The chain links TRBV3-1 to TRBJ2-3; D may be TRBD2 (6 bases). Germline CDR1 and CDR2: LGHDT and YNNKEL (reference sequence). V was shortened by 0 bases and J by 2 bases, with 15 bases between the two germline ends. The CDR3 runs to 17 residues. CDR3 amino acids: CASSQDRGTLSTDTQYF. The CDR3 DNA sequence: TGTGCCAGCAGCCAAGATCGGGGGACTCTCTCCACAGATACGCAGTATTTT.

The rearrangement uses TRBV4-2 and TRBJ1-1; D gene uncertain. This CDR3 spans 13 amino acids. In germline, CDR1 is LGHNA, CDR2 YNFKEQ. V gave up 7 bases and J gave up 3 bases, with 12 bases separating them. This CDR3 reads CASTWDRDTEAFF. DNA for the CDR3: TGTGCCAGCACCTGGGATCGGGACACTGAAGCTTTCTTT.

The rearrangement links TRBV6-5 to TRBJ1-3; perhaps TRBD1 as D (5 bases). Trimming left V 6 bases short and J 2 bases short, with 23 bases between. Germline V gives CDR1 MNHEY, CDR2 SVGAGI. There are 18 residues in the CDR3. This CDR3 reads CASSPPPVRGKAGNTIYF. DNA for the CDR3: TGTGCCAGCAGCCCCCCCCCCGTTCGGGGGAAGGCTGGAAACACCATATATTTT.

This clonotype was found a few times. The rearrangement joins TRBV2 to TRBJ2-5; no reliable D call. Germline CDR1 and CDR2: SNHLY and FYNNEI. Trimming stripped 8 bases from V and 2 bases from J, with 6 bases between. The CDR3 extends over 11 amino acids. Written as DNA, the CDR3 is TGTGCCAGCCCCAGGCAAGAGACCCAGTACTTC. Residues: CASPRQETQYF.

This clonotype occurred many times. The rearrangement uses TRBV3-1 and TRBJ2-7; D unresolved. There are 15 residues in the CDR3. V lost 1 base, J lost 6 bases, and 16 bases lay in between. Germline CDR1 is LGHDT and CDR2 is YNNKEL (reference sequence). The CDR3 DNA follows: TGTGCCAGCAGCCAAGCGGGCAGTGAAGGGATCGAGCAGTACTTC. It yields the protein CASSQAGSEGIEQYF.

About this clonotype itself: This sequence may be a read error, since a much larger clone differs from it by one base. V and J are TRBV30 and TRBJ2-7, with unresolved D. V was pared by 0 bases and J by 5 bases, with 11 bases between. The CDR3 loop spans 13 amino acids. The germline CDR1 and CDR2 sequences are GTSNPN and SVGIG (reference sequence). The CDR3, as DNA: TGTGCCTGGAGTGTGACCGGGTCTGACGAGCAGTACTTC. Translated: CAWSVTGSDEQYF.

This clonotype has only a few counts. The chain links TRBV20-1 to TRBJ1-1; possible D gene TRBD1, 5 bases. This CDR3 comprises 15 residues. The ends were cut back, 3 bases at V and 6 bases at J, with 20 bases in the middle. Looked up from germline, CDR1 is DFQATT and CDR2 is SNEGSKA (reference sequence). The CDR3 region is CSASPPGRTSSEAFF. The CDR3 bases are TGCAGTGCTAGTCCGCCGGGACGAACCTCGTCTGAAGCTTTCTTT.

The table lists this clonotype with many counts. The rearrangement uses TRBV19 and TRBJ1-2; 7 bases match TRBD1. Losses at the gene ends were 10 bases for V and 2 bases for J; bases not matched to a gene: 10. Germline V gene data show CDR1 as LNHDA and CDR2 as SQIVND (reference sequence). This CDR3 contains 14 residues. This CDR3 reads CAISEPDRNYGYTF. The CDR3 coding sequence is TGTGCCATCTCTGAACCGGACAGGAACTATGGCTACACCTTC.

This chain uses TRBV11-1 with TRBJ2-1, with D hard to call. V lost 3 bases, J lost 0 bases, and 9 bases lay in between. CDR3 length: 15 amino acids. The germline V gene encodes CDR1 SGHAT and CDR2 FQDESV (reference sequence). The CDR3, as DNA: TGTGCCAGCAGCTTGAGTCTGAGCTCCTACAATGAGCAGTTCTTC. Its translation: CASSLSLSSYNEQFF. Combining the CDR3 with reference TRBV11-1 and TRBJ2-1 gives the whole variable domain EAEVAQSPRYKITEKSQAVAFWCDPISGHATLYWYRQILGQGPELLVQFQDESVVDDSQLPKDRFSAERLKGVDSTLKIQPAELGDSAMYLCASSLSLSSYNEQFFGPGTRLTVL.

The sample holds many counts of this clonotype. The J gene is TRBJ1-1, the V gene TRBV7-9; D gene ambiguous. V was shortened by 5 bases and J by 9 bases, with 16 bases between the two germline ends. The CDR3 is 13 amino acids. The V gene's germline CDR1 is SEHNR and CDR2 FQNEAQ (reference sequence). Here the CDR3 DNA reads TGTGCCAGCAGCCCCTTAGGGCGGCACCAAGCTTTCTTT. It codes for CASSPLGRHQAFF.

This clonotype has a handful of counts. A much larger clone lies a single base off, so this may be a read error. This chain connects TRBV21-1 to TRBJ1-5; TRBD1 was called by the table and not checked on the DNA. TRBV21-1 is termed a pseudogene. This CDR3 is built from 16 residues. The CDR3 protein is CASSGRKTGLGQPQNF. The DNA for the CDR3 is TGTGCCAGCAGTGGGAGGAAAACAGGGTTGGGTCAGCCCCAGAATTTT.

The chain is built from TRBV6-5 and TRBJ2-1; 7 bases line up with TRBD1. V was pared by 2 bases and J by 9 bases, with 10 bases of the junction left unmatched. The CDR3 sequence is 15 residues long. Germline V CDR1 and CDR2: MNHEY, SVGAGI. CDR3 amino acids: CASSYGTDCFSEQFF. In DNA, the CDR3 is TGTGCCAGCAGTTACGGGACAGACTGTTTCAGTGAGCAGTTCTTC.

This clonotype was detected many times. This sequence joins TRBV10-3 and TRBJ2-7, with 10 bases lining up with TRBD1. CDR3 length: 15 amino acids. V trimming: 3 bases; J trimming: 2 bases; junction bases outside the gene matches: 4. Germline CDR1 reads ENHRY; CDR2 reads SYGVKD. The CDR3 nucleotides are TGTGCCATCAGTGATCGGGACAGGGGACCCTACGAGCAGTACTTC. It specifies CAISDRDRGPYEQYF.

This clonotype was recorded many times. The chain employs TRBV20-1 and TRBJ2-2, with 8 bases matching TRBD2. After removal of 3 bases from V and 6 bases from J, the junction contained 9 bases not matched to a gene. CDR1 is DFQATT, CDR2 SNEGSKA, per germline (reference sequence). There are 15 residues in the CDR3. The CDR3 nucleotides are TGCAGTGCTAGTGTAGCGGGGCGCGGGGCCGGGGAGCTGTTTTTT. This encodes CSASVAGRGAGELFF.

By proportion, this clonotype is medium-sized. The chain carries TRBV20-1 and TRBJ2-1; 8 bases line up with TRBD2. Germline V gives CDR1 DFQATT, CDR2 SNEGSKA (reference sequence). The CDR3 length is 15 residues. V shed 5 bases and J 9 bases; nucleotides not matched to a gene: 15. CDR3 region: CSASWAGLVLGEQFF. The CDR3 DNA reads as TGCAGTGCTTCCTGGGCGGGACTAGTGCTCGGTGAGCAGTTCTTC.

Notes on this clonotype: A clone one base away is much larger, so this may be a read error. The rearrangement uses TRBV30 and TRBJ1-2, with D possibly being TRBD1 (6 bases). The CDR3 totals 13 residues. Germline V lookup: CDR1 GTSNPN, CDR2 SVGIG (reference sequence). CDR3 amino acids: CAWSEGQVYGDTF. The CDR3 DNA reads as TGTGCCTGGAGTGAGGGACAAGTCTATGGCGACACCTTC. Variable domain in full (rest from reference TRBV30 and TRBJ1-2): SQTIHQWPATLVQPVGSPLSLECTVEGTSNPNLYWYRQAAGRGLQLLFYSVGIGQISSEVPQNLSASRPQDRQFILSSKKLLLSDSGFYLCAWSEGQVYGDTFGSGTRLTVV.